The rows below give T cell receptor beta chains drawn from one sample of a study of spatial heterogeneity in lung cancer. TCRdb fed the 5' RACE reads into MiXCR, producing one record per CDR3 protein. Of roughly 80,000 distinct CDR3 sequences listed, roughly 12% were seen once; the top ten hold 3.5% to 5.5%. This specimen was PBMCs, taken at surgery. The receptors were gathered from a male donor with early-stage non-small cell lung cancer. Each CDR3 is given with its conserved first and last residue. A D gene is named only where the DNA matches it firmly. The listing skips clone size in some rows; elsewhere it reads once, few, many or a size class.

>NA|NA|TRBV3-1|TRBJ2-1
CASGGSVLQQGHFYNEQFF
TGTGCCAGCGGAGGCTCAGTTTTGCAACAGGGACACTTCTACAATGAGCAGTTCTTC
>TRBD1|NA|TRBV3-1|TRBJ2-7
CASSQTGISSYEQYF
TGTGCCAGCAGCCAGACAGGGATTAGCTCCTACGAGCAGTACTTC
>NA|many|TRBV29-1|TRBJ1-2
CSVAPGAGGYTF
TGCAGCGTTGCCCCCGGGGCGGGGGGCTACACCTTC
>TRBD2|many|TRBV29-1|TRBJ2-7
CSGPPETSGGATIHEQYF
TGCAGCGGCCCTCCCGAAACTAGCGGGGGGGCCACTATCCACGAGCAGTACTTC
>TRBD1|few|TRBV29-1|TRBJ1-2
CSVDRQGKMRGYTF
TGCAGCGTTGATAGACAGGGGAAAATGCGCGGCTACACCTTC
>TRBD1|many|TRBV27|TRBJ1-5
CASRAGGQPQHF
TGTGCCAGCAGGGCAGGGGGTCAGCCCCAGCATTTT
>TRBD2|NA|TRBV28|TRBJ2-3
CASSLSGGRATDTQYF
TGTGCCAGCAGTTTATCGGGCGGGAGAGCGACAGATACGCAGTATTTT
>NA|few|TRBV24-1|TRBJ1-2
CATSDGRRGTGYTF
TGTGCCACCAGTGATGGTAGGAGGGGGACTGGCTACACCTTC
>TRBD1|many|TRBV29-1|TRBJ1-4
CSVALTGEKLFF
TGCAGCGTCGCCCTGACAGGGGAAAAACTGTTTTTT
>NA|NA|TRBV14|TRBJ1-1
CASSQVPMGTEAFF
TGTGCCAGCAGCCAAGTCCCGATGGGCACTGAAGCTTTCTTT
>TRBD1|many|TRBV12-3/TRBV12-4|TRBJ2-1
CASSLGQGAYNEQFF
TGTGCCAGCAGTCTCGGACAGGGAGCCTACAATGAGCAGTTCTTC
>TRBD1|NA|TRBV7-2|TRBJ1-2
CASSSPDRTGGYTF
TGTGCCAGCAGCTCCCCGGACAGGACAGGGGGCTACACCTTC
>NA|NA|TRBV29-1|TRBJ1-2
CSVGETGYGYTF
TGCAGCGTCGGGGAAACAGGATATGGCTACACCTTC
>TRBD2|few|TRBV20-1|TRBJ2-1
CSAGGGYNEQFF
TGCAGTGCTGGGGGGGGGTACAATGAGCAGTTCTTC
>NA|few|TRBV7-9|TRBJ2-1
CASSLARGADEQFF
TGTGCCAGCAGCTTAGCTCGGGGGGCTGATGAGCAGTTCTTC
>NA|few|TRBV7-2|TRBJ1-4
CASSPQSATNEKLFF
TGTGCCAGCAGCCCTCAGAGCGCAACTAATGAAAAACTGTTTTTT
>NA|few|TRBV28|TRBJ1-5
CASKRVNQPQHF
TGTGCCAGCAAGCGGGTGAATCAGCCCCAGCATTTT
>TRBD2|few|TRBV4-1|TRBJ2-1
CASSPRLAILTNEQFF
TGCGCCAGCAGCCCGAGACTAGCGATTCTTACGAATGAGCAGTTCTTC
>NA|NA|TRBV5-1|TRBJ1-3
CASSLEFSGNTIYF
TGCGCCAGCAGCTTGGAGTTCTCTGGAAACACCATATATTTT
>TRBD2|NA|TRBV6-1|TRBJ2-1
CASVAGDFWNEQFF
TGTGCCAGCGTAGCGGGAGATTTCTGGAATGAGCAGTTCTTC
>TRBD1|NA|TRBV28|TRBJ1-2
CASSRTGGDYGYTF
TGTGCCAGCAGTCGGACAGGGGGCGATTATGGCTACACCTTC
>NA|NA|TRBV29-1|TRBJ2-7
CSVVAGSYEQYF
TGCAGCGTTGTGGCGGGTTCCTACGAGCAGTACTTC
>NA|few|TRBV14|TRBJ2-2
CASSSQPNTGELFF
TGTGCCAGCAGCTCCCAGCCTAACACCGGGGAGCTGTTTTTT
>TRBD2|NA|TRBV9|TRBJ2-1
CASSVSGRGYNEQFF
TGTGCCAGCAGCGTTAGCGGGAGAGGCTACAATGAGCAGTTCTTC
>NA|many|TRBV12-3/TRBV12-4|TRBJ1-3
CASSLQDTIYF
TGTGCCAGCAGTTTACAAGACACCATATATTTT
>TRBD2|few|TRBV4-2|TRBJ2-7
CASSQGGTSGGPRNEQYF
TGTGCCAGCAGCCAAGGCGGAACTAGCGGGGGCCCTCGAAACGAGCAGTACTTC
>NA|NA|TRBV9|TRBJ2-2
CASSVNPGVNTGELFF
TGTGCCAGCAGCGTCAACCCGGGGGTAAACACCGGGGAGCTGTTTTTT
>NA|NA|TRBV29-1|TRBJ2-3
CSVDKQGSSTDTQYF
TGCAGCGTTGATAAGCAGGGCTCTAGCACAGATACGCAGTATTTT
>NA|few|TRBV7-3|TRBJ2-5
CASSATVQETQYF
TGTGCCAGCAGCGCGACAGTACAAGAGACCCAGTACTTC
>NA|few|TRBV20-1|TRBJ2-3
CSARDEGEVADTQYF
TGCAGTGCTAGAGATGAGGGGGAGGTTGCAGATACGCAGTATTTT
>NA|few|TRBV7-9|TRBJ1-2
CASSLDRASGYTF
TGTGCCAGCAGCTTAGACAGGGCGAGTGGCTACACCTTC
>NA|NA|TRBV10-3|TRBJ2-3
CAITLSGASTDTQYF
TGTGCCATCACCCTCTCGGGGGCTAGCACAGATACGCAGTATTTT
>NA|NA|TRBV19|TRBJ1-4
CASEFAGSGEKLFF
TGTGCCAGTGAATTTGCAGGGTCGGGCGAAAAACTGTTTTTT
>TRBD2|NA|TRBV7-2|TRBJ2-7
CASSLVAGSTYEQYF
TGTGCCAGCAGCTTAGTAGCGGGGTCGACCTACGAGCAGTACTTC
>NA|many|TRBV2|TRBJ1-6
CASSGDSSYNSPLHF
TGTGCCAGCAGTGGTGACAGCTCCTATAATTCACCCCTCCACTTT
>TRBD2|NA|TRBV7-3|TRBJ2-5
CASSGSRAGGTETQYF
TGTGCCAGCAGCGGGTCGCGAGCGGGGGGAACAGAGACCCAGTACTTC
>TRBD2|few|TRBV7-9|TRBJ2-3
CASSWTSGITTDTQYF
TGTGCCAGCAGCTGGACTAGCGGGATTACCACAGATACGCAGTATTTT
>NA|few|TRBV7-2|TRBJ2-5
CASSLDRDETQYF
TGTGCCAGCAGCTTAGACAGGGACGAGACCCAGTACTTC
>NA|many|TRBV6-2/TRBV6-3|TRBJ2-1
CASSSIRDTQSSYNEQFF
TGTGCCAGCAGTTCGATTAGGGACACCCAGAGCTCCTACAATGAGCAGTTCTTC
>NA|few|TRBV15|TRBJ2-2
CATSREILVGELFF
TGTGCCACCAGCAGAGAAATTTTAGTCGGGGAGCTGTTTTTT
>NA|few|TRBV14|TRBJ2-2
CASSQGTFKNTGELFF
TGTGCCAGCAGCCAAGGCACCTTTAAGAACACCGGGGAGCTGTTTTTT
>NA|NA|TRBV5-1|TRBJ1-5
CASSLSGFNQPQHF
TGCGCCAGCAGCTTGTCCGGATTTAATCAGCCCCAGCATTTT
>NA|few|TRBV29-1|TRBJ2-1
CSVGVIASFSSYNEQFF
TGCAGCGTTGGGGTGATAGCTTCCTTCAGCTCCTACAATGAGCAGTTCTTC
>NA|NA|TRBV5-1|TRBJ2-5
CASSPGDTQETQYF
TGCGCCAGCTCTCCCGGAGACACCCAAGAGACCCAGTACTTC
>TRBD2|few|TRBV2|TRBJ2-3
CASRAAGGTDTQYF
TGTGCCAGCAGGGCCGCGGGGGGCACAGATACGCAGTATTTT
>NA|NA|TRBV6-5|TRBJ1-1
CASSYKRGTEAFF
TGTGCCAGCAGTTACAAGAGGGGGACTGAAGCTTTCTTT
>NA|few|TRBV5-1|TRBJ1-1
CASSLEDGYEAFF
TGCGCCAGCAGCTTGGAAGACGGGTACGAAGCTTTCTTT
>NA|few|TRBV5-5|TRBJ2-4
CASSLNLANIQYF
TGTGCCAGCAGCTTGAACCTTGCAAACATTCAGTACTTC
>NA|NA|TRBV5-1|TRBJ1-1
CASRGGEETEAFF
TGCGCCAGCAGGGGCGGAGAGGAAACTGAAGCTTTCTTT
>TRBD1|NA|TRBV4-1|TRBJ2-2
CASSQDPFTSQGAGELFF
TGCGCCAGCAGCCAAGATCCGTTTACTTCCCAGGGGGCCGGGGAGCTGTTTTTT
>NA|NA|TRBV2|TRBJ2-7
CASLRDLYEQYF
TGTGCCAGCCTCCGGGACCTCTACGAGCAGTACTTC
>NA|NA|TRBV3-1|TRBJ1-1
CASSQVSQQNTEAFF
TGTGCCAGCAGCCAAGTCTCACAGCAGAACACTGAAGCTTTCTTT
>NA|NA|TRBV2|TRBJ1-1
CASSTGMNTEAFF
TGTGCCAGCAGCACAGGAATGAACACTGAAGCTTTCTTT